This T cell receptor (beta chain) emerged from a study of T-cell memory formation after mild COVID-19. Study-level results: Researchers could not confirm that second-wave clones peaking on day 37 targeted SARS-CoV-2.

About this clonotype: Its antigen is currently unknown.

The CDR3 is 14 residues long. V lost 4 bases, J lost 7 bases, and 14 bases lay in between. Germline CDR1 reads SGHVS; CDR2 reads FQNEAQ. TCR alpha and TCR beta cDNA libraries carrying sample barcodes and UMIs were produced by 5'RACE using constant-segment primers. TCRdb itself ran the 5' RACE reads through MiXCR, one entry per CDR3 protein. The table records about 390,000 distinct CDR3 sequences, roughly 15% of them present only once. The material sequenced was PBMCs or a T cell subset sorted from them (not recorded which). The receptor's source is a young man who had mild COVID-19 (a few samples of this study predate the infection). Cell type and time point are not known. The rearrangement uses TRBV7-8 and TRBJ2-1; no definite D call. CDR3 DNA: TGTGCCAGCAGCTCAGGAACATTCTCGAATGAGCAGTTCTTC. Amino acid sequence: CASSSGTFSNEQFF.